Given below is one T cell receptor (beta chain) in context. Using immunoSEQ multiplex PCR, the repertoire was profiled, and TCRdb retains in-frame clones only, with some absent. This repertoire shows approximately 29,000 clones, roughly 89% found once; its top ten account for around 0.8%. The V gene's germline CDR1 is MNHEY and CDR2 SVGAGI. Unmatched junction bases numbered 9, after V lost 4 bases and J lost 10 bases. The CDR3 length is 16 residues. These data come from a study of T cell changes during pregnancy in multiple sclerosis. This TCR derives from a female donor with multiple sclerosis, enrolled in a pregnancy study. This material consisted of CD4+ T cells from peripheral blood mononuclear cells, taken in the second trimester of pregnancy. The chain is built from TRBV6-5 and TRBJ1-6; 11 bases map to TRBD1. CDR3 amino acids: CASSFLPGTGGSPLHF. The CDR3 DNA sequence: TGTGCCAGCAGTTTTCTACCCGGGACAGGGGGATCACCCCTCCACTTT.